This T cell receptor (beta chain) was identified in a study of blood T cells in healthy people across ages. The use of a sample-barcoded 5' primer and a J-beta primer mix characterized a second PCR of about 7 to 12 cycles. TCRdb ran MiXCR on the 5' RACE reads and lists one entry per CDR3 protein. The sample includes 1.5 million to 2 million distinct CDR3 sequences, 25% to 30% of them seen just once. CDR1 is SGHVS and CDR2 is FNYEAQ in the germline V gene. Trimming pared 5 bases from V and 7 bases from J, leaving 12 bases between. This CDR3 region has 13 residues. The rearrangement links TRBV7-6 to TRBJ2-1; D call uncertain. The sample consisted of blood. This receptor was identified in a woman in her thirties in good health. This chain's CDR3 is CASSQPGANEQFF. The CDR3, as DNA: TGTGCCAGCAGCCAGCCTGGAGCGAATGAGCAGTTCTTC.